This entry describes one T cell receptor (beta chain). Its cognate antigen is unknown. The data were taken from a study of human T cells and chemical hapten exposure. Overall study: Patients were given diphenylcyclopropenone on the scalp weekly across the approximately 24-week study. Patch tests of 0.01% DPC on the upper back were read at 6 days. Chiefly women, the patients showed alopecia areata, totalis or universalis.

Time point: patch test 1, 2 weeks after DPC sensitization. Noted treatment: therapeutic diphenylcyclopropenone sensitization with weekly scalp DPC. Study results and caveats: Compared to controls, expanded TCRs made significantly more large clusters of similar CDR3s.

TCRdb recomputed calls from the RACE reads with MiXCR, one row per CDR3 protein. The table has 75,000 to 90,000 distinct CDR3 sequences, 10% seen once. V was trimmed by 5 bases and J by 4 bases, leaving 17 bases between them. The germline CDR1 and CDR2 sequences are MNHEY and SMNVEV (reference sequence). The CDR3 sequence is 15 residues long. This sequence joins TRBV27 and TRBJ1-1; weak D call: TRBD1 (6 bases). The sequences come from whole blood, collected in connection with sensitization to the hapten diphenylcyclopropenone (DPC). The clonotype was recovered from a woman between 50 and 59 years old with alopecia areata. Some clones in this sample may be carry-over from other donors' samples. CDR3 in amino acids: CASSLLGGQGTEAFF. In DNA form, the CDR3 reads TGTGCCAGCAGTCTCCTGGGGGGGCAAGGCACTGAAGCTTTCTTT.